A selection of T cell receptor beta chains follows, all from one sample in a study of graft-versus-host responses after intestinal transplantation. Using immunoSEQ multiplex PCR, the repertoire was profiled, and TCRdb retains in-frame clones only, with some absent. The repertoire holds roughly 43,000 clones, with less than 95% as singletons. The input for sequencing was PBMCs, taken around 330 days after intestinal transplant. These receptors all stem from a human patient who received an intestinal transplant, so some T cells may come from the graft donor. Each CDR3 is given without its conserved first and last residue. A D gene is named only where the DNA matches it firmly. Some rows mark clone size as missing; the rest say once, few, many or name a class of expanded clone.

clone size,J gene,V gene,D gene,CDR3 length,CDR3 protein
-,TRBJ2-7,TRBV21-1,-,13,ASSSRGGDGNEQY
-,TRBJ1-6,TRBV19,-,12,ASSISPYNSPLH
-,TRBJ1-1,TRBV5-1,TRBD1,12,ASSLEDRIAEAF
-,TRBJ2-7,TRBV18,-,14,ASSPPSMADSYEQY
-,TRBJ1-4,TRBV6-5,-,12,ASSRVATNEKLF
-,TRBJ2-7,TRBV7-3,TRBD1,12,ASRYSNRGLEQY
once,TRBJ2-7,TRBV27,-,12,ASSWGEPKDEQY
-,TRBJ1-2,TRBV28,-,12,ASSSPGQVYGYT
-,TRBJ1-3,TRBV6-5,TRBD1,13,ASVPTTGDGNTIY
-,TRBJ1-2,TRBV6-5,-,11,ASSGIGREGYT
once,TRBJ1-5,TRBV5-6,-,10,ASSSSASAQH
-,TRBJ2-7,TRBV29-1,TRBD2,12,SVLRLADSYEQY
-,TRBJ1-2,TRBV6-5,-,13,ASSYGQGSNYGYT
-,TRBJ2-1,TRBV11-1,TRBD2,14,ASSSLAGGSYNEQF
-,TRBJ2-7,TRBV10-3,-,10,AISESPYEQY
-,TRBJ2-7,TRBV11-2,TRBD2,11,ASRQTSGRVGY
-,TRBJ2-1,TRBV15,TRBD2,13,ATSRDGTIYNEQF
-,TRBJ1-2,TRBV5-1,-,14,ASSPRPDSSNYGYT
-,TRBJ2-7,TRBV7-6,TRBD1,13,ASSQNRDRGYEQY
-,TRBJ2-7,TRBV15,-,16,ATSRWASADSESYEQY
-,TRBJ1-5,TRBV28,TRBD1,20,ASSPHPIQGQGVGVVNQPQH
-,TRBJ2-5,TRBV6-1,-,14,ASSESRGAGVETQY
once,TRBJ1-5,TRBV11-3,TRBD1,14,ASSLFNRGEGQPQH
-,TRBJ1-5,TRBV19,-,11,ASSNLPNQPQH
-,TRBJ2-1,TRBV18,-,11,ASSPPRRPEQF
once,TRBJ2-1,TRBV6-5,TRBD2,14,ASSYSSGRASNEQF
-,TRBJ2-5,TRBV4-2,-,14,ASSQEERPGRKTQY
-,TRBJ2-5,TRBV10-3,-,11,ATEGGVTGTQY
-,TRBJ1-4,TRBV11-2,-,12,ASSAQTTNEKLF
-,TRBJ2-1,TRBV5-4,-,13,ASSLGLSSYNEQF
-,TRBJ2-6,TRBV5-1,-,14,ASTPLGSSGANVLT
-,TRBJ2-3,TRBV11-1,-,14,ASSLDGIGRTDTQY
-,TRBJ2-6,TRBV4-1,-,15,ASSQDGAPDGANVLT